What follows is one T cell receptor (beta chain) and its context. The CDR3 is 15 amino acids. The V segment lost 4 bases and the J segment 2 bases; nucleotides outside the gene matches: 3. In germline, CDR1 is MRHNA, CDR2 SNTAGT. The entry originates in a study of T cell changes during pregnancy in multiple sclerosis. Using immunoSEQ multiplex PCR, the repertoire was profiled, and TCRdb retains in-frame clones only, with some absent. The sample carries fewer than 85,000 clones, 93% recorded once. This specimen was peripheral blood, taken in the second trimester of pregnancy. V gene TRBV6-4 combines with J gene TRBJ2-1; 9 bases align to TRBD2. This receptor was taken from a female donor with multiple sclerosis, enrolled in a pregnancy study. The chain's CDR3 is CASSVGTSPYNEQFF. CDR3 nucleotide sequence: TGTGCCAGCAGTGTGGGGACTAGCCCCTACAATGAGCAGTTCTTC.